These 27 T cell receptor beta chains were all obtained from the same sample, sequenced in a study of cytomegalovirus exposure and HLA in healthy donors. The primer mix had 60 Vbeta and 13 Jbeta primers. The repertoire was sequenced with immunoSEQ multiplex PCR; TCRdb's copy has only in-frame clones and lacks some. The sample has some 190,000 clones; around 80% are singletons. Sequencing was performed on PBMCs. The receptors here all came from a man in his late teens or twenties in good health and CMV-seronegative.

The genes are TRBV19 and TRBJ1-5, with D hard to call. CDR1 and CDR2 (germline): LNHDA, SQIVND (reference sequence). With 5 bases removed from V and 9 bases from J, the gap between germline ends came to 8 bases. The CDR3 covers 11 residues. CDR3 region: CASSVGGPQHF. In nucleotides, the CDR3 is TGTGCCAGTAGTGTGGGAGGGCCCCAGCATTTT.

There are a few counts of this clone. The J gene is TRBJ2-2, the V gene TRBV29-1; D is possibly TRBD1 (6 bases). The CDR3 sequence is 12 residues long. V gave up 7 bases and J gave up 5 bases, with 11 bases separating them. The germline V gene encodes CDR1 SQVTM and CDR2 ANQGSEA. This CDR3 reads CSAPRGTGELFF. The CDR3 bases are TGCAGCGCTCCCAGGGGTACCGGGGAGCTGTTTTTT.

V gene TRBV7-7 combines with J gene TRBJ2-7; TRBD1 matches at 9 bases. The CDR3 is 12 amino acids. The V gene's germline CDR1 is SSHAT and CDR2 FNYEAQ (reference sequence). The CDR3 spells CASRDRAYEQYF. Written as DNA, the CDR3 is TGTGCTAGCCGGGACAGGGCCTACGAGCAGTACTTC.

This chain links TRBV7-2 with TRBJ2-6; 7 nucleotides match TRBD1. The CDR3 has 17 residues. V shed 6 bases and J 0 bases; nucleotides not matched to a gene: 8. CDR1 and CDR2 from the germline V gene are SGHTA and FQGNSA. The CDR3 is CASRVTGDNSGANVLTF. In DNA form, the CDR3 reads TGTGCCAGCAGGGTAACAGGGGATAACTCTGGGGCCAACGTCCTGACTTTC.

The chain combines TRBV4-3 with TRBJ1-5, with D hard to call. The CDR3 runs to 13 residues. Looked up from germline, CDR1 is LGHNA and CDR2 is YSLEER. With 4 bases removed from V and 5 bases from J, the gap between germline ends came to 9 bases. CDR3 nucleotide sequence: TGCGCCAGCAGCCCAGACCTTTATCAGCCCCAGCATTTT. Its protein is CASSPDLYQPQHF.

This chain uses TRBV19 with TRBJ1-1, with a possible D match to TRBD1 (5 bases). The germline gives CDR1 LNHDA, CDR2 SQIVND (reference sequence). The CDR3 sequence is 13 residues long. V lost 6 bases to trimming and J lost 1 base, with 9 bases between them. This CDR3 is CASSQQENTEAFF. For the CDR3, the DNA is TGTGCCAGTAGCCAACAGGAGAACACTGAAGCTTTCTTT.

V is TRBV23-1 and J is TRBJ1-5; D uncertain. TRBV23-1 is filed as an ORF, its function uncertain. V lost 6 bases and J lost 3, with 15 bases in between. The CDR3 consists of 15 residues. CDR3 residues: CASRTILQLNQPQHF. Here the CDR3 DNA reads TGCGCCAGCAGGACAATCCTTCAGCTCAATCAGCCCCAGCATTTT.

This clone occurred a few times. CDR3 region: CASSPPTSGTYNEQFF. For the CDR3, the DNA is TGTGCCAGCTCACCGCCGACTAGCGGGACGTACAATGAGCAGTTCTTC. This chain links TRBV18 with TRBJ2-1, with 11 positions matching TRBD2. This CDR3 comprises 16 residues. The ends lost 3 bases at V and 4 bases at J; junction bases unmatched: 5. Germline V gene sequence: CDR1 KGHSH, CDR2 LQKENI.

V and J are TRBV7-2 and TRBJ2-7; a weak D match, TRBD2 (6 bases). The V gene's germline CDR1 is SGHTA and CDR2 FQGNSA. V gave up 4 bases and J gave up 2 bases, with 12 bases separating them. The CDR3 has 14 amino acids. The CDR3 loop is CASSWTTSTYEQYF. In DNA form, the CDR3 reads TGTGCCAGCAGCTGGACTACTTCGACCTACGAGCAGTACTTC.

The chain links TRBV29-1 to TRBJ1-1, with D maybe TRBD1 (5 bases). This CDR3 contains 13 residues. Germline loops: CDR1 SQVTM, CDR2 ANQGSEA. Deletions cut 3 bases from V and 4 bases from J, with 12 bases between. As DNA, the CDR3 is TGCAGCGTTGAGGCTCAGGGTAGCACTGAAGCTTTCTTT. As protein: CSVEAQGSTEAFF. The entire variable domain, with the rest obtained from reference TRBV29-1 and TRBJ1-1, is as follows: SAVISQKPSRDICQRGTSLTIQCQVDSQVTMMFWYRQQPGQSLTLIATANQGSEATYESGFVIDKFPISRPNLTFSTLTVSNMSPEDSSIYLCSVEAQGSTEAFFGQGTRLTVV.

V usage is TRBV28 and J usage is TRBJ1-1; the match to TRBD1 covers 7 bases. Germline-derived CDR1 and CDR2 are MDHEN and SYDVKM. The CDR3 has 15 residues. The V and J ends lost 5 bases and 1 base, in that order; junction bases with no gene match: 7. The CDR3 reads CASSPKTGRNTEAFF. The CDR3 DNA sequence: TGTGCCAGCAGTCCGAAGACAGGGAGGAACACTGAAGCTTTCTTT.

The CDR3 DNA sequence: TGTGCCAGCAGCCCTCTAGCGGGTCAGACCCAGTACTTC. Residues: CASSPLAGQTQYF. The chain employs TRBV7-6 and TRBJ2-5; 8 positions match TRBD2. CDR3 length: 13 residues. CDR1 and CDR2 from the germline V gene are SGHVS and FNYEAQ. The ends lost 5 bases at V and 6 bases at J; junction bases unmatched: 5. The whole variable domain, filled in from reference TRBV7-6 and TRBJ2-5, reads GAGVSQSPRYKVTKRGQDVALRCDPISGHVSLYWYRQALGQGPEFLTYFNYEAQQDKSGLPNDRFSAERPEGSISTLTIQRTEQRDSAMYRCASSPLAGQTQYFGPGTRLLVL.

The chain has TRBV19 and TRBJ1-1, with 10 bases matching TRBD1. The CDR3 totals 15 residues. The germline V gene encodes CDR1 LNHDA and CDR2 SQIVND (reference sequence). Trimming took 6 bases from V and 3 from J; bases not matched to a gene: 7. CDR3 DNA: TGTGCCAGTAGACGACAGGGGGCGGATGACACTGAAGCTTTCTTT. Protein: CASRRQGADDTEAFF.

The chain joins TRBV4-2 to TRBJ2-7, with 10 nucleotides matching TRBD2. This CDR3 has 15 residues. Germline V gives CDR1 LGHNA, CDR2 YNFKEQ. The J segment lost 2 bases and the V segment lost 4 bases, leaving 5 bases of the junction unmatched. CDR3 DNA: TGTGCCAGCAGCCGAGGAGCGGGAGGGACCTACGAGCAGTACTTC. It specifies CASSRGAGGTYEQYF.

J is TRBJ1-2 and V is TRBV29-1; possible D gene TRBD1, 6 bases. The V gene lost 6 bases and the J gene lost 5 bases, with 16 bases spanning the gap. The CDR3 runs 13 residues. Germline assignment: CDR1 SQVTM and CDR2 ANQGSEA. CDR3 in DNA: TGCAGCGTAACACAGGGTCTTGGATATGGCTACACCTTC. It is translated as CSVTQGLGYGYTF.

The rearrangement uses TRBV14 and TRBJ1-1; a weak D match, TRBD1 (6 bases). CDR1 SGHDN and CDR2 FVKESK come from the germline V gene. The CDR3 spans 14 residues. Trimming removed 3 bases at V and 2 bases at J, with 10 bases between. CDR3 protein: CASSHRGFNTEAFF. The CDR3 DNA reads as TGTGCCAGCAGCCACAGGGGATTTAACACTGAAGCTTTCTTT.

The J gene is TRBJ2-1, the V gene TRBV11-1; D gene ambiguous. Between the trimmed V and J ends, which lost 2 bases and 6 bases, there was a span of 14 bases. This CDR3 region has 15 residues. In germline, CDR1 is SGHAT, CDR2 FQDESV (reference sequence). CDR3 sequence reads: CASSLRVTSTNEQFF. Written as DNA, the CDR3 is TGTGCCAGCAGCTTAAGAGTAACCTCCACCAATGAGCAGTTCTTC.

About this clone: One end of the junction does not line up with germline, which may come from a read error. The J gene is TRBJ2-5, the V gene TRBV7-7, with TRBD2 as a possible D gene (7 bases). The V gene's germline CDR1 is SSHAT and CDR2 FNYEAQ (reference sequence). This CDR3 is built from 15 residues. The CDR3 region is CASSLAGGAQETQYF. Here the CDR3 DNA reads TGTGCTAGCAGCTTAGCTGGGGGGGCCCAAGAGACCCAGTACTTC.

This chain links TRBV4-1 with TRBJ2-7; TRBD1 matches at 9 bases. Germline CDR1 and CDR2: MGHRA and YSYEKL. With V trimmed by 1 base and J by 3 bases, 7 bases remained unmatched. There are 16 residues in the CDR3. CDR3 sequence (DNA): TGCGCCAGCAGCCAAGTTCCCGGGACAGGGAGCTACGAGCAGTACTTC. Amino acids: CASSQVPGTGSYEQYF.

The chain has TRBV7-2 and TRBJ2-3, with 8 positions matching TRBD2. The CDR3 is 15 amino acids. With 5 bases clipped from V and 2 bases from J, the junction kept 6 bases outside the gene matches. Germline V gene data show CDR1 as SGHTA and CDR2 as FQGNSA. The CDR3 here is CASSEERGYTDTQYF. CDR3 bases: TGTGCCAGCAGCGAGGAGCGGGGGTACACAGATACGCAGTATTTT.

This clone has only a few counts. At one end, the junction sequence differs from germline, possibly due to a read error. The rearrangement joins TRBV7-9 to TRBJ1-6; 9 nucleotides match TRBD1. From germline, CDR1 is SEHNR and CDR2 FQNEAQ (reference sequence). The CDR3 has 16 residues. CDR3 nucleotides: TGTTCCAGCAGCCAGGGGACAGGGTTCTATAATTCACCCCTCCACTTT. This sequence encodes CSSSQGTGFYNSPLHF.

The rearrangement uses TRBV7-9 and TRBJ1-1, with D perhaps TRBD1 (5 bases). The CDR3 is made up of 12 amino acids. Germline lookup yields CDR1 SEHNR and CDR2 FQNEAQ (reference sequence). V was shortened by 8 bases and J by 1 base, with 8 bases between the two germline ends. CDR3 region: CASGTGNTEAFF. As DNA, the CDR3 is TGTGCCAGCGGAACAGGGAACACTGAAGCTTTCTTT.

CDR3 sequence: CASSSTGGAKTQYF. In DNA form, the CDR3 reads TGTGCCAGCAGCTCCACAGGGGGCGCGAAGACCCAGTACTTC. The rearrangement links TRBV7-2 to TRBJ2-5; 9 nucleotides agree with TRBD1. Unmatched junction bases numbered 6, after V lost 4 bases and J lost 6 bases. The CDR3 covers 14 residues. CDR1 and CDR2 (germline): SGHTA, FQGNSA.

The table lists this clone with a count of one. The chain uses TRBV7-9 and TRBJ1-1, with 8 bases aligning to TRBD1. This CDR3 is built from 15 residues. Per germline, CDR1 SEHNR and CDR2 FQNEAQ (reference sequence). The ends lost 3 bases at V and 2 bases at J; junction bases unmatched: 5. The CDR3 region has the DNA TGTGCCAGCAGCTTGAGGGACAGGACTAACACTGAAGCTTTCTTT. This sequence encodes CASSLRDRTNTEAFF.

CDR3 residues: CASSAWTGMRAFF. The CDR3 region has the DNA TGTGCCAGCAGCGCGTGGACAGGGATGAGAGCTTTCTTT. The J gene is TRBJ1-1, the V gene TRBV9; 8 bases are a match to TRBD1. The CDR3 runs to 13 residues. Germline CDR1 SGDLS, CDR2 YYNGEE. V dropped 3 bases and J dropped 10; count of bases not matched to a gene: 8. The full variable domain, in which reference TRBV9 and TRBJ1-1 provide the parts outside the CDR3, is DSGVTQTPKHLITATGQRVTLRCSPRSGDLSVYWYQQSLDQGLQFLIQYYNGEERAKGNILERFSAQQFPDLHSELNLSSLELGDSALYFCASSAWTGMRAFFGQGTRLTVV.

This clone was seen a single time. This chain uses TRBV19 with TRBJ2-2; TRBD2 matches at 14 bases. Trimming took 5 bases from V and 4 from J; bases not matched to a gene: 6. The CDR3 extends over 17 amino acids. Germline CDR1 and CDR2: LNHDA and SQIVND (reference sequence). In DNA form, the CDR3 reads TGTGCCAGTAGTGAGACTAGCGGGGGGGCTAGCACCGGGGAGCTGTTTTTT. Translation: CASSETSGGASTGELFF.

The chain carries TRBV5-6 and TRBJ2-7; tentatively, D is TRBD2 (6 bases). V was shortened by 0 bases and J by 1 base, with 23 bases between the two germline ends. CDR1 and CDR2 from the germline V gene are SGHDT and YYEEEE. This CDR3 comprises 19 residues. CDR3 region: CASSLVYRVNSGPSYEQYF. The CDR3 DNA sequence: TGTGCCAGCAGCTTGGTGTACCGGGTTAATAGCGGCCCTTCCTACGAGCAGTACTTC.